This TCR beta chain was sequenced during a study of technical replicates of blood from a handful of donors (dated by TCRdb to about 2017). The receptor library was made with the immunoSEQ multiplex PCR assay. In its TCRdb copy, this immuneACCESS table keeps in-frame sequences only and misses some clones. Where compared with another copy, unresolved V genes explain less than half of these, and the others have no known cause. In all, the sample holds 50,000 to 70,000 clones, and about 93% of those were seen once. 4.2% of the sample rests with the top ten. A remark on this clone: The target of this receptor is not known. Nothing much larger sits one base from this clone, and base qualities are not available.

After removal of 6 bases from V and 1 base from J, the junction retains 4 bases not matched to a gene. Based on the germline V gene, the CDR1 and CDR2 sequences are MNHNS and SASEGT. The CDR3 goes from the cysteine to the phenylalanine over 15 residues. Just the 45-base CDR3 DNA is kept, in frame starting at base 1. The sequence derives from a human donor in good health. Some clones in this sample may be carry-over from other donors' samples. The sample was PBMCs. Rearrangement joined TRBV6-1 to TRBJ2-2, with 8 middle bases fitting TRBD2. Read as DNA, the sequence is TGTGCCAGCAGCTGGAGCGGGGGGAACACCGGGGAGCTGTTTTTT. Its protein product is CASSWSGGNTGELFF.